This T cell receptor (beta chain) appears in the sequencing data of a study of vaccination and CD4 T cells after COVID-19. Study at large: Convalescent study patients returned SARS-CoV-2 positive nasal swab PCR results, with 8 or 9 mild cases and one severe.

Study conclusions and caveats: Nearly all convalescent vaccine-specific clones, 304 of 307, recognized only SARS-CoV-2 spike. Convalescent patients saw a median about 86% of their reactive clones show up only after vaccination.

Note on this clonotype: The antigen remains unidentified.

An Oncomine TCR Beta short-read assay was used to sequence the DNA from cultured CD4+ T cells. TCRdb processed the PCR reads anew with MiXCR; each CDR3 protein has one entry. The sample holds roughly 13,000 distinct CDR3 sequences, 35% to 55% seen once. Stated treatment: roughly 11-day PBMC culture with coronavirus spike peptide pools or control peptides (ViraFEST assay). After being plated at some 2 million per well, PBMCs were cultured with about 10 IU/ml IL-2 and roughly 9.8 ug/ml peptide pools. The CDR3 has 11 residues. Trimming pared 7 bases from V and 5 bases from J, leaving 8 bases between. Germline V gene data show CDR1 as LNHDA and CDR2 as SQIVND (reference sequence).

The receptor comes from a human donor who had recovered from COVID-19. The sequencing here drew on CD4+ T cells from blood, cultured in vitro, taken before SARS-CoV-2 vaccination. The V call is TRBV19, the J call TRBJ1-2; D remains ambiguous. CDR3 bases: TGTGCCAGTACTCGTGGGTATGGCTACACCTTC. Its translation is CASTRGYGYTF.